These 3 T cell receptor beta chains originate from one sample sequenced in a study of OX40 agonist ivuxolimab in advanced cancers. Assay: immunoSEQ multiplex PCR; the TCRdb copy retains only in-frame clones and omits some. Of 90,000 to 100,000 clones in the sample, 75% to 90% were seen once. The source material was CD4+ or CD8+ T cells sorted from blood, sampled in a trial of the OX40 agonist ivuxolimab. Receptors originate from an adult with an advanced solid tumor such as melanoma, head and neck, liver or kidney cancer.

V is TRBV5-4 and J is TRBJ2-2, with D uncertain. The CDR3 covers 14 residues. The V gene lost 2 bases and the J gene lost 3 bases, with 8 bases spanning the gap. CDR1 is SGHNT and CDR2 is YYREEE in the germline V gene (reference sequence). DNA of the CDR3: TGTGCCAGCAGCTTTTCGGGTTACACCGGGGAGCTGTTTTTT. This sequence encodes CASSFSGYTGELFF.

The rearrangement joins TRBV28 to TRBJ1-2; D is uncertain. V dropped 6 bases and J dropped 8 bases, with 13 bases sitting between them. Germline assignment: CDR1 MDHEN and CDR2 SYDVKM. CDR3 length: 12 residues. CDR3 DNA: TGTGCCAGCAGGGGGTCCCCGGGAGGCTACACCTTC. Translating it yields CASRGSPGGYTF.

The V gene is TRBV28, the J gene TRBJ1-2, with 7 bases fitting TRBD1. The trim removed 6 bases at V and 8 bases at J, leaving 3 bases unmatched. The CDR3 loop spans 11 amino acids. Per germline, CDR1 MDHEN and CDR2 SYDVKM. The CDR3 DNA reads TGTGCCAGCAGCAGGGGGAGAGGCTACACCTTC. It translates to CASSRGRGYTF.